The clone carrying this T cell receptor (beta chain) came up a few times. The antigen is undetermined. The data stem from a study of radiotherapy plus CTLA-4 blockade in lung cancer. Study background: Of the patients, under 20% showed objective responses and around 32% attained disease control. The study's findings and limits: In blood, tumor-derived TCR clones expanded after radiotherapy plus ipilimumab.

The junction had 8 bases not matched to a gene; V was cut back by 1 base and J by 2 bases. This CDR3 comprises 18 residues. CDR1 is MNHEY, CDR2 SMNVEV, per germline (reference sequence). Method: immunoSEQ multiplex PCR; TCRdb's copy keeps in-frame clones and lacks some. The sample contains under 35,000 clones, roughly three quarters of which appear only once. The sequence derives from a human donor with non-small cell lung cancer whose response to radiotherapy plus ipilimumab could not be evaluated. The chain employs TRBV27 and TRBJ1-5; 10 bases align to TRBD1. Source: peripheral blood, taken from a patient treated with radiotherapy plus ipilimumab. Here the CDR3 DNA reads TGTGCCAGCAGTTTATATGGGACAGGGGTTTCTGGCAATCAGCCCCAGCATTTT. Its translation: CASSLYGTGVSGNQPQHF.